The 29 T cell receptor beta chains below come from one sample, sequenced in a study of blood T cells in healthy people across ages. Then a second PCR, running roughly 7 to 12 cycles, was carried out with a sample-barcoded 5' primer and a J-beta primer mix. TCRdb reanalysed the 5' RACE reads using MiXCR and keeps one entry per CDR3 protein. In the table there are some 1.5 million distinct CDR3 sequences, approximately 39% of which are singletons. What was sequenced was blood. These receptor sequences come from a woman aged 18-30 years in good health.

The chain is built from TRBV4-1 and TRBJ1-1, with a weak D call TRBD1 (5 bases). Germline CDR1 MGHRA, CDR2 YSYEKL. The V and J ends lost 4 bases and 6 bases respectively, with 18 bases between them. The CDR3 length is 15 residues. The CDR3 loop reads CASSPRGVGVAEAFF. CDR3 DNA: TGCGCCAGCAGCCCTCGGGGGGTGGGGGTGGCTGAAGCTTTCTTT.

As DNA, the CDR3 is TGTGCCACCAGTGATTTTCCGGGGAGCACAGATACGCAGTATTTT. Its translation is CATSDFPGSTDTQYF. The chain has TRBV24-1 and TRBJ2-3; maybe TRBD2 (5 bases). V was pared by 1 base and J by 0 bases, with 7 bases between. Germline loops: CDR1 KGHDR, CDR2 SFDVKD. The CDR3 spans 15 residues.

The chain recombines TRBV6-5 with TRBJ2-1, with TRBD2 as a possible D gene (5 bases). This CDR3 has 16 amino acids. CDR1 is MNHEY, CDR2 SVGAGI, per germline. With 2 bases removed from V and 10 bases from J, the gap between germline ends came to 21 bases. CDR3 amino acids: CASSYRPTRPPYEQFF. CDR3 bases: TGTGCCAGCAGTTACCGGCCCACTAGACCCCCCTACGAGCAGTTCTTC.

Only one count was recorded for this clonotype. The chain recombines TRBV7-9 with TRBJ2-5, with TRBD1 matching 8 bases. CDR3 length: 14 amino acids. Germline CDR1 and CDR2: SEHNR and FQNEAQ (reference sequence). Trimming cost V 5 bases and J 5 bases; bases outside gene matches: 7. CDR3 loop: CASSLSAGGETQYF. The CDR3 region has the DNA TGTGCCAGCAGCCTTTCGGCAGGGGGCGAGACCCAGTACTTC.

This clonotype has a handful of counts. This chain uses TRBV28 with TRBJ2-7; 12 nucleotides agree with TRBD1. The CDR3 sequence is 15 residues long. In germline, CDR1 is MDHEN, CDR2 SYDVKM. The V and J ends lost 6 bases and 7 bases, in that order; junction bases with no gene match: 10. CDR3 loop: CASRFEGQGALEQYF. Written as DNA, the CDR3 is TGTGCCAGCAGATTCGAGGGACAGGGGGCGCTTGAGCAGTACTTC.

The chain has TRBV29-1 and TRBJ2-3; weak D call: TRBD1 (6 bases). The CDR3 is 12 residues long. CDR1 is SQVTM, CDR2 ANQGSEA, per germline. Here the CDR3 reads CTYRAGTDTQYF. DNA of the CDR3: TGCACCTACAGGGCGGGCACAGATACGCAGTATTTT.

The rearrangement uses TRBV3-1 and TRBJ2-1, with TRBD2 matching over 8 bases. Unmatched junction bases numbered 12, after V lost 2 bases and J lost 3 bases. The CDR3 loop spans 18 amino acids. CDR1 LGHDT and CDR2 YNNKEL come from the germline V gene (reference sequence). The CDR3 sequence is CASSQTELAGLFYNEQFF. In DNA form, the CDR3 reads TGTGCCAGCAGCCAAACCGAGCTAGCGGGCTTATTCTACAATGAGCAGTTCTTC.

This clonotype was seen once. V gene TRBV21-1 combines with J gene TRBJ1-5; TRBD1 reflects the table's D call only, with no check against the DNA. TRBV21-1 is a pseudogene segment. The CDR3 is 16 residues long. As DNA, the CDR3 is TGTGCCAGCAGCAAAGGACAGGGGGATAGCAATCAGCCCCAGCATTTT. Residues: CASSKGQGDSNQPQHF.

This clonotype was picked up a small number of times. This rearrangement joins TRBV3-1 to TRBJ1-2; a weak D match, TRBD1 (5 bases). Germline CDR1 is LGHDT and CDR2 is YNNKEL (reference sequence). Trimming took 4 bases from V and 4 from J, leaving 16 bases between them. This CDR3 is built from 15 residues. CDR3 DNA sequence: TGTGCCAGCAGCCCCACCATCGGTCAGGGCTATGGCTACACCTTC. This sequence encodes CASSPTIGQGYGYTF.

The rearrangement uses TRBV4-1 and TRBJ2-5; 9 bases match TRBD2. The V gene end was trimmed by 0 bases and the J gene end by 6 bases; junction bases not matched to a gene: 11. Germline V gene data show CDR1 as MGHRA and CDR2 as YSYEKL. This CDR3 has 17 residues. CDR3 sequence: CASSQELRGGVFKTQYF. CDR3 in DNA: TGCGCCAGCAGCCAAGAGTTGCGGGGGGGCGTTTTTAAGACCCAGTACTTC.

The V gene is TRBV7-2, the J gene TRBJ2-5; D uncertain. The CDR3 consists of 13 residues. Germline assignment: CDR1 SGHTA and CDR2 FQGNSA. V was trimmed by 2 bases and J by 5 bases, leaving 9 bases between them. CDR3 loop: CASSLTNLETQYF. As DNA, the CDR3 is TGTGCCAGCAGCTTAACAAACCTGGAGACCCAGTACTTC.

The chain employs TRBV4-1 and TRBJ1-1; D possibly corresponds to TRBD1 (6 bases). The CDR3 totals 16 residues. Trimming pared 0 bases from V and 6 bases from J, leaving 17 bases between. Per the germline V gene, CDR1 is MGHRA and CDR2 is YSYEKL. In DNA, the CDR3 is TGCGCCAGCAGCCAAGATTTCCGGGGGGGCCGCGCTGAAGCTTTCTTT. Its translation is CASSQDFRGGRAEAFF.

There are many counts of this clonotype. V usage is TRBV28 and J usage is TRBJ1-2, with 8 nucleotides matching TRBD1. The CDR3 length is 14 residues. J was trimmed by 2 bases and V by 5 bases; bases with no gene match: 4. Germline CDR1 and CDR2: MDHEN and SYDVKM. The CDR3: CASSPWTGNYGYTF. CDR3 bases: TGTGCCAGCAGTCCCTGGACAGGGAACTATGGCTACACCTTC.

V gene TRBV9 combines with J gene TRBJ2-1; no clear D gene. The CDR3 covers 16 residues. Trimming removed 0 bases at V and 1 base at J, with 11 bases between. Germline values: CDR1 SGDLS, CDR2 YYNGEE. The CDR3 here is CASSVVMGSSYNEQFF. DNA for the CDR3: TGTGCCAGCAGCGTAGTCATGGGATCGTCCTACAATGAGCAGTTCTTC.

The chain joins TRBV20-1 to TRBJ2-2; tentatively, D is TRBD1 or TRBD2 (5 bases each). The germline V gene has CDR1 DFQATT and CDR2 SNEGSKA (reference sequence). Trimming removed 0 bases from V and 4 bases from J, with 12 bases in between. This CDR3 spans 15 amino acids. The CDR3 loop is CSARDPGAGTGELFF. The DNA of the CDR3 is TGCAGTGCTAGAGATCCTGGGGCGGGCACCGGGGAGCTGTTTTTT.

Only a few counts were recorded for this clonotype. This sequence joins TRBV30 and TRBJ1-5, with D hard to call. V lost 0 bases and J lost 4, with 7 bases in between. Germline CDR1 and CDR2: GTSNPN and SVGIG (reference sequence). This CDR3 spans 13 amino acids. The CDR3 bases are TGTGCCTGGAGTGTTGTCAGGAATCAGCCCCAGCATTTT. Protein sequence: CAWSVVRNQPQHF.

The chain links TRBV7-9 to TRBJ2-2; D might be TRBD1 or TRBD2, each matching 5 bases. Looked up from germline, CDR1 is SEHNR and CDR2 is FQNEAQ (reference sequence). V dropped 1 base and J dropped 6 bases, with 15 bases sitting between them. This CDR3 spans 16 amino acids. CDR3 sequence (DNA): TGTGCCAGCAGCTTAGATACAGCCCGAGGGGCCGGGGAGCTGTTTTTT. Encoded protein: CASSLDTARGAGELFF.

There are a few counts of this clonotype. The V and J genes are TRBV6-2 or TRBV6-3 and TRBJ2-7; 9 nucleotides agree with TRBD2. Germline CDR1 MNHEY, CDR2 SVGEGT. This CDR3 spans 19 amino acids. With V trimmed by 0 bases and J by 0 bases, 12 bases remained unmatched. The CDR3 sequence: CASSYSSIIRTSVSYEQYF. As DNA, the CDR3 is TGTGCCAGCAGTTACTCGAGTATCATCAGGACTAGCGTCTCCTACGAGCAGTACTTC.

The chain uses TRBV7-9 and TRBJ2-1, with TRBD1 as a possible D gene (6 bases). The germline gives CDR1 SEHNR, CDR2 FQNEAQ (reference sequence). The length of the CDR3 is 16 residues. The germline V and J ends were trimmed by 2 bases and 8 bases, with 19 bases remaining between them. The CDR3 loop is CASSLIEGQGQDEQFF. CDR3 coding DNA: TGTGCCAGCAGCTTAATTGAGGGCCAGGGGCAGGATGAGCAGTTCTTC.

There are a few counts of this clonotype. J is TRBJ2-1 and V is TRBV7-2, with TRBD2 matching 7 bases. CDR1 and CDR2 from the germline V gene are SGHTA and FQGNSA. The CDR3 is 16 residues long. The V segment lost 6 bases and the J segment 6 bases; nucleotides outside the gene matches: 14. Here the CDR3 reads CASSPQLARIPNEQFF. In nucleotides, the CDR3 is TGTGCCAGCAGTCCCCAACTAGCGCGGATCCCCAATGAGCAGTTCTTC.

This chain uses TRBV9 with TRBJ1-1; no reliable D call. Germline V lookup: CDR1 SGDLS, CDR2 YYNGEE. The V end was cut by 0 bases, the J end by 2 bases, with 5 bases between. This CDR3 region has 13 residues. The CDR3 DNA sequence: TGTGCCAGCAGCGTAGATGCAAACACTGAAGCTTTCTTT. Its translation: CASSVDANTEAFF.

This chain uses TRBV4-1 with TRBJ2-6; TRBD2 agrees at 8 bases. CDR3 length: 20 residues. The V gene end was trimmed by 0 bases and the J gene end by 0 bases; junction bases not matched to a gene: 10. Germline assignment: CDR1 MGHRA and CDR2 YSYEKL. CDR3 sequence (DNA): TGCGCCAGCAGCCAAGATATCGTGAGCGGGAGCCTCTCTGGGGCCAACGTCCTGACTTTC. Its translation: CASSQDIVSGSLSGANVLTF.

The chain couples TRBV2 to TRBJ2-7; TRBD1 or TRBD2 may be the D gene (5 bases each). The DNA matches TRBJ2-5 better at its end, which makes the J call doubtful. CDR3 size: 14 residues. Germline V gene data show CDR1 as SNHLY and CDR2 as FYNNEI. CDR3 nucleotides: TGTGCCAGCGGGGTGCGAGGGGCCCTAGAGACCCAGTACTTC. This codes for CASGVRGALETQYF.

This clonotype was counted at least ten times. The V call is TRBV29-1, the J call TRBJ2-7, with TRBD1 matching 9 bases. From germline, CDR1 is SQVTM and CDR2 ANQGSEA. The CDR3 is 13 residues long. The J segment lost 5 bases and the V segment lost 4 bases, leaving 6 bases of the junction unmatched. CDR3 protein: CSVAGQGTHEQYF. DNA for the CDR3: TGCAGCGTTGCAGGACAGGGGACCCACGAGCAGTACTTC.

The DNA of the CDR3 is TGTGCCAGCAGCCAAGAAGGACACCTTAGCAATCAGCCCCAGCATTTT. Amino acid sequence: CASSQEGHLSNQPQHF. The chain joins TRBV3-1 to TRBJ1-5, with D possibly matching TRBD1 (5 bases). The germline CDR1 and CDR2 sequences are LGHDT and YNNKEL (reference sequence). The CDR3 runs to 16 residues. V was trimmed by 0 bases and J by 0 bases, leaving 9 bases between them.

There are a few counts of this clonotype. The chain has TRBV4-1 and TRBJ2-5; either TRBD1 or TRBD2 may supply D (5 bases each). The V end was cut by 4 bases, the J end by 5 bases, with 14 bases between. The CDR3 extends over 14 amino acids. CDR1 is MGHRA and CDR2 is YSYEKL in the germline V gene. The DNA for the CDR3 is TGCGCCAGCAGCCTGGGGCCCCCGGGGGAGACCCAGTACTTC. It yields the protein CASSLGPPGETQYF.

This clonotype was seen a few times. The chain employs TRBV28 and TRBJ2-1, with 9 nucleotides matching TRBD2. The CDR3 is made up of 12 amino acids. Germline lookup yields CDR1 MDHEN and CDR2 SYDVKM. V shed 7 bases, J shed 7 bases, and the junction held 2 bases outside the gene matches. CDR3 DNA sequence: TGTGCCAGCACCAGCGGGAGGAATGAGCAGTTCTTC. Amino acids: CASTSGRNEQFF.

This clonotype was seen more than once but under ten times. A junction boundary mismatches the germline segment, possibly from a read error. This chain uses TRBV5-6 with TRBJ2-7, with D unresolved. This CDR3 is built from 15 residues. Germline lookup yields CDR1 SGHDT and CDR2 YYEEEE. The CDR3 region has the DNA TGTGCCAGCATCTTGCAGTTCACGAGCTCCTACGAGCAGTACTTC. As protein: CASILQFTSSYEQYF. The whole variable domain, remainder taken from reference TRBV5-6 and TRBJ2-7, is DAGVTQSPTHLIKTRGQQVTLRCSPKSGHDTVSWYQQALGQGPQFIFQYYEEEERQRGNFPDRFSGHQFPNYSSELNVNALLLGDSALYLCASILQFTSSYEQYFGPGTRLTVT.

CDR3 sequence: CASSSLARVKLFF. CDR3 DNA sequence: TGTGCCAGCAGCTCCCTGGCGCGAGTGAAACTGTTTTTT. J is TRBJ1-4 and V is TRBV7-9; D unclear. Trimming pared 4 bases from V and 11 bases from J, leaving 14 bases between. CDR1 SEHNR and CDR2 FQNEAQ come from the germline V gene (reference sequence). This CDR3 region has 13 residues.